This T cell receptor (beta chain) is drawn from a study of tumor-infiltrating lymphocytes in primary liver carcinoma. General study results and limits: Among the pair types, tumor region pairs showed more overlap than tumor-adjacent and tumor-blood pairs. The study found only about 7-24% of top clones in all five tumor regions.

Trimming cost V 3 bases and J 11 bases; bases outside gene matches: 12. The CDR3 loop spans 16 amino acids. Per germline, CDR1 MDHEN and CDR2 SYDVKM. From approximately 450 ng total RNA, TCR beta cDNA was generated with a primer in the constant region. Libraries covering TCR beta were generated through three nested multiplex PCR rounds (using a slightly modified ARM-PCR). TRBV1-TRBV30 forward primers paired with a C-beta reverse primer drove the first two PCR rounds, ten to eleven cycles each. In TCRdb, the multiplex PCR reads were re-called with MiXCR into one record per CDR3 protein. The sample yields over 95,000 distinct CDR3 sequences, about 70% seen once. The approximately 20-31 mg bulk tissue piece was not sorted before simultaneous RNA and DNA extraction. At sampling, these chronic HBV carriers had received no treatment. Details on this clonotype: Its antigen is not identified.

The TCR was taken from a woman aged 60-70 years with primary liver carcinoma and hepatitis B virus infection. The specimen sequenced was liver tumor tissue from sampling region 5. Described subset: tumor region T5, tumor centre. This chain links TRBV28 with TRBJ2-1; TRBD2 aligns across 11 bases. CDR3 nucleotides: TGTGCCAGCAGTTTGTTGACTAGCGGGAACTACAAACAGCAGTTCTTC. It specifies CASSLLTSGNYKQQFF.